The rows below give T cell receptor beta chains drawn from one sample of a study of neoadjuvant anti-PD-1 for oral cavity cancer. Data came from immunoSEQ multiplex PCR; TCRdb stores just in-frame clones and leaves some out. The sample has some 30,000 clones; about 80% are singletons. This material consisted of PBMCs, taken after nivolumab (anti-PD-1) treatment. These receptors were collected from a person between 40 and 80 years old with oral cavity squamous cell carcinoma. The CDR3 runs from the conserved cysteine through the conserved F or W. Fields, in order: CDR3 length, V gene, D gene, clone size, J gene, CDR3 DNA, CDR3 protein. D genes are given only for firm matches. Size is stated for part of the rows, as once, few or many counts, or as a class when the clone is expanded.

>15|TRBV4-3|-|-|TRBJ1-2
TGCGCCAGCAGCCAAGATAGGCAGGATGGACGATTTTACACCTTC
CASSQDRQDGRFYTF
>14|TRBV6-5|-|medium-sized|TRBJ2-7
TGTGCCACCCGACCCGCAGCCAGCCCCTACGAGCAGTACTTC
CATRPAASPYEQYF
>17|TRBV4-3|TRBD2|-|TRBJ2-1
TGCGCCAGCAGCCTAAAAGGCCTAGCGGGAACCTACAATGAGCAGTTCTTC
CASSLKGLAGTYNEQFF
>15|TRBV27|TRBD1|-|TRBJ1-4
TGTGCCAGCAGTTTACAGACAGGGGGCGGTGAAAAACTGTTTTTT
CASSLQTGGGEKLFF
>20|TRBV11-2|TRBD2|-|TRBJ2-3
TGTGCCAGCAGCTTAGATCGGCTAGCGGGGGGCCCAGGGGTGACAGATACGCAGTATTTT
CASSLDRLAGGPGVTDTQYF
>15|TRBV7-8|-|-|TRBJ2-7
TGTGCCAGCAGCTTTTCTTCGGGACATCCCTACGAGCAGTACTTC
CASSFSSGHPYEQYF
>14|TRBV5-1|TRBD2|once|TRBJ2-1
TGCGCCAGCAGCTTTATAGCGGGGGCCAATGAGCAGTTCTTC
CASSFIAGANEQFF
>15|TRBV7-8|-|-|TRBJ2-5
TGTGCCAGCAGCTTAGTCGCTTTTGGGGGTGAGACCCAGTACTTC
CASSLVAFGGETQYF
>17|TRBV7-2|TRBD2|-|TRBJ2-2
TGTGCCAGCAGCTCTGCGGGACTACCGCTAAACACCGGGGAGCTGTTTTTT
CASSSAGLPLNTGELFF
>15|TRBV11-2|TRBD1|-|TRBJ1-1
TGTGCCAGCAGCTTTGGGAGAGGGGGCCGGGATGAAGCTTTCTTT
CASSFGRGGRDEAFF
>16|TRBV5-3|-|-|TRBJ1-1
TGTGCCAGAAGCTTGTCTTTCGCCACCAAGTCCACTGAAGCTTTCTTT
CARSLSFATKSTEAFF
>14|TRBV7-9|-|few|TRBJ1-1
TGTGCCAGCAGCTTAGCTGGGGCGAACACTGAAGCTTTCTTT
CASSLAGANTEAFF
>15|TRBV7-9|TRBD1|-|TRBJ2-4
TGTGCCAGCAGCTTCCGACAGGGGACCAAAAACATTCAGTACTTC
CASSFRQGTKNIQYF
>15|TRBV5-4|-|-|TRBJ2-3
TGTGCCAGCAGCTTGGGTGGATTGGAAACAGATACGCAGTATTTT
CASSLGGLETDTQYF
>13|TRBV11-2|TRBD1|-|TRBJ1-1
TGTGCCAGCAGCACAGGGGCGAACACTGAAGCTTTCTTT
CASSTGANTEAFF
>11|TRBV25-1|-|-|TRBJ2-5
TGTGCCAGCAGTGTAGGGGGGATCCTTCACTTC
CASSVGGILHF
>13|TRBV15|-|-|TRBJ1-2
TGTGCCACCAGCTCCACGGGGAACTATGGCTACACCTTC
CATSSTGNYGYTF
>13|TRBV7-2|-|-|TRBJ1-1
TGTGCCAGCAGCTTATGGCAGAACACTGAAGCTTTCTTT
CASSLWQNTEAFF
>17|TRBV27|-|-|TRBJ1-6
TGTGCCAGCACCGGGGGGACCCCAAGCTCCTATAATTCACCCCTCCACTTT
CASTGGTPSSYNSPLHF
>15|TRBV9|TRBD2|-|TRBJ2-3
TGTGCCAGCAGCGTCGGGACTATTACCACAGATACGCAGTATTTT
CASSVGTITTDTQYF